These 24 T cell receptor beta chains share one sample of origin, sequenced in a study of CD8 T cells in ankylosing spondylitis. TCRdb re-derived calls from the 5' RACE reads in MiXCR, one entry per CDR3 protein. The repertoire holds more than 300,000 distinct CDR3 sequences, with about 9.9% as singletons. The sequencing sample was made of blood, either unsorted or a sorted T cell fraction (not recorded which). These receptor sequences come from a female donor with ankylosing spondylitis or in good health (not recorded which).

V is TRBV12-3 or TRBV12-4 and J is TRBJ2-5, with a tentative D call TRBD2 (5 bases). The CDR3 contains 14 residues. Trimming shortened V by 4 bases and J by 2 bases, and 11 bases separated the two germline ends. The CDR3 region is CASSYEWRQETQYF. As DNA, the CDR3 is TGTGCCAGCAGTTATGAATGGAGGCAAGAGACCCAGTACTTC.

The table lists this clonotype with many counts. This sequence joins TRBV29-1 and TRBJ2-7; D not resolved. Trimming took 2 bases from V and 5 from J, leaving 13 bases between them. CDR1 is SQVTM, CDR2 ANQGSEA, per germline. There are 13 residues in the CDR3. CDR3 residues: CSVETKSVHEQYF. The CDR3 DNA is TGCAGCGTTGAAACGAAGTCCGTCCACGAGCAGTACTTC.

This clonotype was detected many times. This chain links TRBV7-2 with TRBJ2-1; D not certain. CDR1 SGHTA and CDR2 FQGNSA come from the germline V gene. The CDR3 consists of 14 residues. The V gene lost 1 base and the J gene lost 3 bases, with 7 bases spanning the gap. CDR3 sequence: CASSLVPGYNEQFF. CDR3 DNA: TGTGCCAGCAGCTTAGTCCCGGGCTACAATGAGCAGTTCTTC.

Comment on this clonotype: A read error may explain this, as a much larger clone is one base away. V usage is TRBV20-1 and J usage is TRBJ1-5, with a possible D match to TRBD1 (5 bases). The germline CDR1 and CDR2 sequences are DFQATT and SNEGSKA (reference sequence). This CDR3 region has 15 residues. V was trimmed by 0 bases and J by 7 bases, leaving 16 bases between them. CDR3 DNA sequence: TGCAGTGCTAGAGATGTGGGGCGGAGTATACAGCCCCAGCATTTT. Its protein is CSARDVGRSIQPQHF.

This clonotype was recorded many times. Relative to the germline gene, one junction end is altered; a read error may explain this. This rearrangement joins TRBV7-8 to TRBJ1-1; no clear D. Germline CDR1 is SGHVS and CDR2 is FQNEAQ. CDR3 length: 10 amino acids. The CDR3 DNA is TGTGCCAGCAGCCAACTAGACCTACTCTTT. Translating gives CASSQLDLLF.

This clonotype was observed at least ten times. V is TRBV5-1 and J is TRBJ1-1; D gene unclear. CDR3 length equals 11 residues. Germline V CDR1 and CDR2: SGHRS, YFSETQ. V was pared by 7 bases and J by 5 bases, with 9 bases between. DNA for the CDR3: TGCGCCAGCCTCGCCGGGACTGAAGCTTTCTTT. Translation: CASLAGTEAFF.

This clonotype was recorded many times. The chain carries TRBV5-1 and TRBJ1-6, with D possibly matching TRBD1 (6 bases). This CDR3 has 16 amino acids. Germline V gives CDR1 SGHRS, CDR2 YFSETQ. V shed 0 bases and J shed 6 bases, with 13 bases lying between them. CDR3 sequence: CASSLAFDRFNSPLHF. The CDR3 coding sequence is TGCGCCAGCAGCTTGGCTTTCGACAGGTTTAATTCACCCCTCCACTTT.

This clonotype was observed many times. This chain uses TRBV12-3 or TRBV12-4 with TRBJ2-1; unclear D gene. This CDR3 comprises 14 residues. V lost 2 bases, J lost 7 bases, and 12 bases lay in between. The CDR3 spells CASSLSPGLNEQFF. In DNA form, the CDR3 reads TGTGCCAGCAGTTTATCGCCAGGTCTGAATGAGCAGTTCTTC.

In this sample, this clonotype turned up many times. The chain combines TRBV12-3 or TRBV12-4 with TRBJ2-1; D is perhaps TRBD2 (6 bases). This CDR3 region has 15 residues. V shed 2 bases and J shed 9 bases, with 17 bases lying between them. The CDR3 DNA is TGTGCCAGCAGTTTAAGGAGGTTGATGCGGGGTGAGCAGTTCTTC. Amino acids: CASSLRRLMRGEQFF.

This clonotype appeared many times. J is TRBJ1-5 and V is TRBV28; 9 bases line up with TRBD1. CDR1 is MDHEN, CDR2 SYDVKM, per germline. V shed 2 bases and J 0 bases; nucleotides not matched to a gene: 8. The CDR3 length is 18 residues. CDR3 residues: CASSLTGTGTYSNQPQHF. The CDR3 DNA reads TGTGCCAGCAGTTTAACCGGGACAGGGACTTATAGCAATCAGCCCCAGCATTTT.

This clonotype was observed a few times. The chain recombines TRBV6-4 with TRBJ2-5; no firm D call. CDR3 size: 14 residues. V dropped 0 bases and J dropped 5 bases, with 10 bases sitting between them. Germline V CDR1 and CDR2: MRHNA, SNTAGT. The CDR3 DNA sequence: TGTGCCAGCAGTGACTCGTTGATGGGCGAGACCCAGTACTTC. It specifies CASSDSLMGETQYF.

Points on this clonotype: A much larger clone lies a single base off, so this may be a read error. The chain combines TRBV10-3 with TRBJ2-3; TRBD2 aligns across 9 bases. V gave up 9 bases and J gave up 11 bases; unmatched junction bases: 9. Germline-derived CDR1 and CDR2 are ENHRY and SYGVKD. The CDR3 has 12 amino acids. The CDR3 sequence: CAITKETSGQYF. The CDR3 region has the DNA TGTGCCATAACGAAGGAGACTAGCGGGCAGTATTTT.

This clonotype was seen just once. This chain uses TRBV6-1 with TRBJ1-6, with D tentatively TRBD1 (5 bases). V was cut by 5 bases and J by 10 bases, with 18 bases left in between. The germline gives CDR1 MNHNS, CDR2 SASEGT. CDR3 length: 15 amino acids. The CDR3 sequence: CASSPTGTLQSPLHF. In DNA form, the CDR3 reads TGTGCCAGCAGTCCCACCGGGACTTTGCAATCACCCCTCCACTTT.

This clonotype was recorded many times. The chain joins TRBV5-4 to TRBJ2-1; D gene uncertain. Germline V lookup: CDR1 SGHNT, CDR2 YYREEE (reference sequence). The CDR3 is 13 amino acids. Deletions cut 4 bases from V and 0 bases from J, with 5 bases between. CDR3 in amino acids: CASSQSSYNEQFF. The CDR3 DNA is TGTGCCAGCAGCCAAAGCTCCTACAATGAGCAGTTCTTC.

This clonotype was found many times. The rearrangement joins TRBV10-3 to TRBJ1-6; tentatively, D is TRBD1 (5 bases). CDR3 length equals 13 residues. Germline assignment: CDR1 ENHRY and CDR2 SYGVKD. The V gene lost 4 bases and the J gene lost 7 bases, with 8 bases spanning the gap. The CDR3, as DNA: TGTGCCATCAGTGGCCAGGGAAATTCACCCCTCCACTTT. Protein sequence: CAISGQGNSPLHF.

The table lists this clonotype with a few counts. This chain uses TRBV6-5 with TRBJ2-6, with D uncertain. This CDR3 is 19 amino acids long. Trimming removed 0 bases from V and 1 base from J, with 16 bases in between. Germline CDR1 reads MNHEY; CDR2 reads SVGAGI. The CDR3, as DNA: TGTGCCAGCAGTTACTCGGCGAGGCCGCGCGAGTCTGGGGCCAACGTCCTGACTTTC. This translates into CASSYSARPRESGANVLTF.

The V and J genes are TRBV19 and TRBJ1-1, with 7 bases matching TRBD1. The V gene end was trimmed by 4 bases and the J gene end by 4 bases; junction bases not matched to a gene: 3. This CDR3 region has 13 residues. CDR1 and CDR2 from the germline V gene are LNHDA and SQIVND (reference sequence). The chain's CDR3 is CASSKQGITEAFF. CDR3 bases: TGTGCCAGTAGTAAACAGGGGATCACTGAAGCTTTCTTT.

This clonotype occurred many times. The chain links TRBV5-6 to TRBJ2-4, with D perhaps TRBD2 (5 bases). Between the trimmed V and J ends, which lost 0 bases and 7 bases, there was a span of 11 bases. This CDR3 region has 14 residues. Germline V gene sequence: CDR1 SGHDT, CDR2 YYEEEE. The CDR3 DNA is TGTGCCAGCAGCTTGGAAGGGAGTGCGAACATTCAGTACTTC. Translated, it gives CASSLEGSANIQYF.

This clonotype has at least ten counts. The chain carries TRBV20-1 and TRBJ2-7; TRBD2 matches 13 bases. The V segment lost 3 bases and the J segment 0 bases; nucleotides outside the gene matches: 8. Germline V gene data show CDR1 as DFQATT and CDR2 as SNEGSKA (reference sequence). The CDR3 spans 17 residues. The chain's CDR3 is CSARGLAGTPFSYEQYF. The CDR3, as DNA: TGCAGTGCTAGGGGACTAGCGGGGACCCCCTTCTCCTACGAGCAGTACTTC.

This clonotype came up many times. The chain couples TRBV9 to TRBJ2-2; D ambiguous. Germline V gene sequence: CDR1 SGDLS, CDR2 YYNGEE. Trimming took off 0 bases at V and 3 bases at J, with 6 bases between the two ends. The CDR3 contains 14 residues. This chain's CDR3 is CASSVDTYTGELFF. In DNA form, the CDR3 reads TGTGCCAGCAGCGTAGACACATACACCGGGGAGCTGTTTTTT.

This chain links TRBV25-1 with TRBJ1-6; perhaps TRBD1 as D (5 bases). There are 14 residues in the CDR3. CDR1 is MGHDK, CDR2 SYGVNS, per germline. The V gene lost 3 bases and the J gene lost 11 bases, with 14 bases spanning the gap. CDR3 region: CASSDAPGPTPLHF. CDR3 DNA: TGTGCCAGCAGTGACGCCCCGGGGCCTACACCCCTCCACTTT.

Ten or more counts support this clonotype. The CDR3 bases are TGCAGTGCTACCTACCCAGGGGTTGGCAAAAACATTCAGTACTTC. Translating it yields CSATYPGVGKNIQYF. V gene TRBV20-1 combines with J gene TRBJ2-4, with D maybe TRBD1 (6 bases). Germline loops: CDR1 DFQATT, CDR2 SNEGSKA (reference sequence). V was pared by 4 bases and J by 3 bases, with 16 bases between. The CDR3 extends over 15 amino acids.

This clonotype was observed at least ten times. This chain links TRBV11-2 with TRBJ2-7, with D tentatively TRBD2 (6 bases). V shed 1 base and J shed 2 bases, with 12 bases lying between them. Germline CDR1 is SGHAT and CDR2 is FQNNGV. The CDR3 is 15 amino acids. The CDR3 DNA follows: TGTGCCAGCAGCTTAGTCTCCGGGACTCCCTACGAGCAGTACTTC. Protein product: CASSLVSGTPYEQYF. Combining the CDR3 with reference TRBV11-2 and TRBJ2-7 gives the whole variable domain EAGVAQSPRYKIIEKRQSVAFWCNPISGHATLYWYQQILGQGPKLLIQFQNNGVVDDSQLPKDRFSAERLKGVDSTLKIQPAKLEDSAVYLCASSLVSGTPYEQYFGPGTRLTVT.

J is TRBJ1-5 and V is TRBV6-2 or TRBV6-3; TRBD1 might be the D (6 bases). CDR3 length equals 16 residues. CDR1 is MNHEY and CDR2 is SVGEGT in the germline V gene. The V gene lost 5 bases and the J gene lost 4 bases, with 18 bases spanning the gap. CDR3: CASSRGDQGTNQPQHF. The CDR3 DNA is TGTGCCAGCAGTCGCGGCGATCAAGGGACAAATCAGCCCCAGCATTTT.